The 5 T cell receptor beta chains given below trace back to one sample, sequenced in a study of T cell responses to AZD1222 COVID-19 vaccine. Repertoires were generated with immunoSEQ multiplex PCR, while TCRdb's copy carries only in-frame clones and drops some. The sample yields tens of thousands of clones, 81% seen once. Here the sequenced sample was peripheral blood, taken 28 days after the second AZD1222 dose. These receptors were obtained from an adult who received the AZD1222 COVID-19 vaccine.

The V gene is TRBV7-8, the J gene TRBJ2-5; 12 positions match TRBD2. The CDR3 is 17 residues long. CDR1 and CDR2 from the germline V gene are SGHVS and FQNEAQ. The ends lost 5 bases at V and 4 bases at J; junction bases unmatched: 11. The CDR3 is CASSPMSSGRAGETQYF. For the CDR3, the DNA is TGTGCCAGCAGCCCTATGTCTAGCGGGAGGGCGGGAGAGACCCAGTACTTC.

CDR3 sequence: CAIRASEGVHEQFF. The CDR3 DNA sequence: TGTGCCATCAGAGCCTCTGAGGGGGTCCATGAGCAGTTCTTC. The chain employs TRBV10-3 and TRBJ2-1; possible D gene TRBD1, 6 bases. Germline CDR1 ENHRY, CDR2 SYGVKD. V lost 6 bases and J 8 bases, leaving 17 bases between the germline ends. This CDR3 spans 14 amino acids.

This clone was seen only once. The chain links TRBV6-5 to TRBJ2-3, with D perhaps matching TRBD2 (5 bases). Trimming removed 5 bases from V and 6 bases from J, with 18 bases in between. Germline loops: CDR1 MNHEY, CDR2 SVGAGI. The CDR3 runs to 15 residues. The DNA of the CDR3 is TGTGCCAGCAGTCCCCTTGTGGACTCGCGGGATACGCAGTATTTT. This translates into CASSPLVDSRDTQYF.

This clone turned up a few times. The chain is built from TRBV19 and TRBJ2-2; TRBD2 aligns across 13 bases. This CDR3 has 16 residues. Losses at the gene ends were 5 bases for V and 4 bases for J; bases not matched to a gene: 4. Germline lookup yields CDR1 LNHDA and CDR2 SQIVND (reference sequence). CDR3 protein: CASSGGLAGATGELFF. The CDR3 DNA sequence: TGTGCCAGTAGTGGAGGACTAGCGGGAGCCACCGGGGAGCTGTTTTTT.

This clone was seen only once. J is TRBJ2-7 and V is TRBV7-8; TRBD2 matches at 10 bases. With 4 bases clipped from V and 6 bases from J, the junction kept 3 bases outside the gene matches. The CDR3 sequence is 13 residues long. The germline CDR1 and CDR2 sequences are SGHVS and FQNEAQ. The CDR3 nucleotides are TGTGCCAGCAGCTCCGGACTAGCGGTCGAGCAGTACTTC. Translation gives CASSSGLAVEQYF.